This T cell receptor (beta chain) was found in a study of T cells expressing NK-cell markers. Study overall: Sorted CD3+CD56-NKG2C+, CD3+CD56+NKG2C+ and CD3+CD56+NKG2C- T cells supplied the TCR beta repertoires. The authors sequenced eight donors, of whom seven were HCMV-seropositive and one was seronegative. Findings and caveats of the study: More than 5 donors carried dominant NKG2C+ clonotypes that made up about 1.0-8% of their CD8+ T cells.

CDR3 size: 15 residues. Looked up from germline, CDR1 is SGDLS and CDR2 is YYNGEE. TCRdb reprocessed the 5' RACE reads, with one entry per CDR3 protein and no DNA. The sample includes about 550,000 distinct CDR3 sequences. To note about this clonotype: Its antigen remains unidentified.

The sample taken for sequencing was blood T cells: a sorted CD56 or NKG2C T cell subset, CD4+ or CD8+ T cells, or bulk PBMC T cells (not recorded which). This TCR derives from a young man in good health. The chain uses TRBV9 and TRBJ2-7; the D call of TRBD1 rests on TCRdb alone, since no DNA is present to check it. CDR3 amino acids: CASSVDGTESYEQYF.